These 22 T cell receptor beta chains came from one sample sequenced in a study of identical twins. TCRdb redid the calling of the 5' RACE reads with MiXCR, one entry per CDR3 protein. The table has roughly 230,000 distinct CDR3 sequences, around 8% seen once. These data were also filed under a second study, of yellow fever vaccine responses in identical twins.

Sequencing used CD8+ T cells sorted from blood. The receptors here all came from a woman younger than 30 in good health.

This clonotype occurred a few times. The chain uses TRBV9 and TRBJ2-3; the match to TRBD2 covers 8 bases. This CDR3 is built from 16 residues. Germline V gene sequence: CDR1 SGDLS, CDR2 YYNGEE. Trimming took 1 base from V and 7 from J; bases not matched to a gene: 11. The CDR3 is CASSVPLAGGGNTQYF. In DNA, the CDR3 is TGTGCCAGCAGCGTACCTCTGGCGGGGGGAGGAAATACGCAGTATTTT.

Ten or more counts support this clonotype. The gene calls are TRBV6-5 and TRBJ2-3; TRBD1 agrees at 7 bases. V was clipped by 2 bases and J by 2 bases; unmatched bases: 7. The CDR3 spans 16 residues. Germline CDR1 MNHEY, CDR2 SVGAGI. CDR3 in DNA: TGTGCCAGCAGTTACATTCCCGGACAGGACACAGATACGCAGTATTTT. Amino acid sequence: CASSYIPGQDTDTQYF.

The table lists this clonotype with many counts. The V call is TRBV28, the J call TRBJ2-1; the match to TRBD1 covers 8 bases. With 7 bases clipped from V and 2 bases from J, the junction kept 7 bases outside the gene matches. This CDR3 is 15 amino acids long. CDR1 and CDR2 from the germline V gene are MDHEN and SYDVKM. The CDR3, as DNA: TGTGCCAGCACTACCGGGACAGGCACCTACAATGAGCAGTTCTTC. Translation gives CASTTGTGTYNEQFF.

This clonotype has at least ten counts. The chain is built from TRBV19 and TRBJ2-7; D may be TRBD1 (6 bases). V lost 9 bases and J lost 1, with 16 bases in between. CDR1 is LNHDA, CDR2 SQIVND, per germline (reference sequence). The CDR3 runs to 14 residues. The DNA for the CDR3 is TGTGCCAGCAGCATTACAGGGTCTTCCTACGAGCAGTACTTC. Protein sequence: CASSITGSSYEQYF.

This clonotype was counted at least ten times. The rearrangement joins TRBV2 to TRBJ2-7; 7 bases line up with TRBD2. V was pared by 8 bases and J by 2 bases, with 3 bases of the junction left unmatched. This CDR3 has 12 amino acids. Germline CDR1 is SNHLY and CDR2 is FYNNEI. In DNA form, the CDR3 reads TGTGCCAGCCTAGCGGAGACCTACGAGCAGTACTTC. It specifies CASLAETYEQYF.

This clonotype has just a few counts. The chain combines TRBV6-2 or TRBV6-3 with TRBJ2-3; TRBD2 matches at 11 bases. Looked up from germline, CDR1 is MNHEY and CDR2 is SVGEGT. The CDR3 has 16 amino acids. The V and J ends lost 6 bases and 2 bases, in that order; junction bases with no gene match: 7. CDR3 amino acids: CASREGTSGYTDTQYF. CDR3 DNA: TGTGCCAGCAGAGAGGGGACTAGCGGCTACACAGATACGCAGTATTTT.

This clonotype was detected many times. The chain has TRBV12-3 or TRBV12-4 and TRBJ2-7; no clear D. The CDR3 is 11 residues long. V lost 6 bases and J 6 bases, leaving 9 bases between the germline ends. The DNA for the CDR3 is TGTGCCAGCAGCCGCAACAGCGAGCAGTACTTC. It codes for CASSRNSEQYF.

V and J are TRBV11-2 and TRBJ2-3; TRBD2 matches at 11 bases. Trimming removed 5 bases from V and 2 bases from J; junction bases left unmatched: 12. Germline CDR1 and CDR2: SGHAT and FQNNGV. The CDR3 covers 18 residues. CDR3 bases: TGTGCCAGCAGCCCCGTCCCGGGACTAGCGGTACACACAGATACGCAGTATTTT. This sequence encodes CASSPVPGLAVHTDTQYF.

The chain couples TRBV6-2 or TRBV6-3 to TRBJ1-2, with no clear D. This CDR3 is built from 14 residues. Trimming took off 8 bases at V and 1 base at J, with 14 bases between the two ends. Germline CDR1 and CDR2: MNHEY and SVGEGT. CDR3 coding DNA: TGTGCCAGCGTCCGGAGCGGAGTTAACTATGGCTACACCTTC. Protein sequence: CASVRSGVNYGYTF.

This clonotype was found a few times. V and J are TRBV6-5 and TRBJ1-1, with no clear D. Germline-derived CDR1 and CDR2 are MNHEY and SVGAGI. V lost 2 bases and J lost 0, with 10 bases in between. CDR3 length equals 15 residues. In nucleotides, the CDR3 is TGTGCCAGCAGTTACGGTAGCTTCATGAACACTGAAGCTTTCTTT. It encodes CASSYGSFMNTEAFF.

This clonotype was seen many times. This chain uses TRBV5-1 with TRBJ2-7; 9 positions agree with TRBD2. The CDR3 spans 17 residues. Germline assignment: CDR1 SGHRS and CDR2 YFSETQ. After removal of 7 bases from V and 2 bases from J, the junction contained 16 bases not matched to a gene. CDR3 sequence: CASQRGLVAGVPYEQYF. CDR3 sequence (DNA): TGCGCCAGCCAGCGCGGATTGGTAGCGGGAGTTCCCTACGAGCAGTACTTC.

This chain connects TRBV7-6 to TRBJ2-1, with D perhaps matching TRBD2 (6 bases). The CDR3 length is 16 residues. Trimming pared 1 base from V and 3 bases from J, leaving 13 bases between. CDR1 is SGHVS and CDR2 is FNYEAQ in the germline V gene. Here the CDR3 DNA reads TGTGCCAGCAGCTTAGGTCGGGGGAAATACTACAATGAGCAGTTCTTC. Translating it yields CASSLGRGKYYNEQFF.

Comments on this clonotype: Being one base from a much bigger clone, this may be a read error. J is TRBJ2-7 and V is TRBV7-9; D gene uncertain. Germline V gives CDR1 SEHNR, CDR2 FQNEAQ (reference sequence). V dropped 7 bases and J dropped 2 bases, with 12 bases sitting between them. The CDR3 sequence is 13 residues long. Written as DNA, the CDR3 is TGTGCCAGCATCCCAGAAGGAACCTACGAGCAGTACTTC. It yields the protein CASIPEGTYEQYF.

CDR3: CASSPSGSPYNEQFF. The CDR3 nucleotides read TGCGCCAGCAGCCCTAGCGGGAGCCCATACAATGAGCAGTTCTTC. The V call is TRBV5-1, the J call TRBJ2-1; 10 bases are a match to TRBD2. The V gene's germline CDR1 is SGHRS and CDR2 YFSETQ. This CDR3 region has 15 residues. J was trimmed by 4 bases and V by 4 bases; bases with no gene match: 5. Variable domain in full (rest from reference TRBV5-1 and TRBJ2-1): KAGVTQTPRYLIKTRGQQVTLSCSPISGHRSVSWYQQTPGQGLQFLFEYFSETQRNKGNFPGRFSGRQFSNSRSEMNVSTLELGDSALYLCASSPSGSPYNEQFFGPGTRLTVL.

This clonotype was detected a few times. The CDR3 DNA is TGCAGCGTTGAAGGCCAGGGGGGAAGGTCCTACAATGAGCAGTTCTTC. Its protein product is CSVEGQGGRSYNEQFF. V and J are TRBV29-1 and TRBJ2-1; the D gene is possibly TRBD1 (7 bases). The CDR3 totals 16 residues. The ends were cut back, 1 base at V and 1 base at J, with 14 bases in the middle. Per germline, CDR1 SQVTM and CDR2 ANQGSEA.

The chain has TRBV27 and TRBJ2-3, with 13 bases matching TRBD2. The CDR3 is 15 amino acids. V dropped 6 bases and J dropped 4; count of bases not matched to a gene: 4. CDR1 is MNHEY and CDR2 is SMNVEV in the germline V gene (reference sequence). The CDR3 nucleotides read TGTGCCAGCAGACTAGCGGGGGGGCCAGCAGATACGCAGTATTTT. Translation: CASRLAGGPADTQYF.

This clonotype appeared a few times. The chain couples TRBV27 to TRBJ2-3; 9 bases are shared with TRBD1. Germline CDR1 is MNHEY and CDR2 is SMNVEV (reference sequence). Unmatched junction bases numbered 4, after V lost 6 bases and J lost 6 bases. The CDR3 is made up of 13 amino acids. CDR3 nucleotide sequence: TGTGCCAGCAGCCAAGACAGGGGGGATACGCAGTATTTT. Amino acid sequence: CASSQDRGDTQYF.

The chain carries TRBV7-6 and TRBJ2-3; TRBD2 matches at 9 bases. The CDR3 runs to 14 residues. Germline V gene sequence: CDR1 SGHVS, CDR2 FNYEAQ. Trimming removed 5 bases from V and 5 bases from J; junction bases left unmatched: 5. CDR3 sequence: CASSLSGGLDTQYF. The CDR3 DNA reads as TGTGCCAGCAGCCTTAGCGGGGGTTTAGATACGCAGTATTTT.

The chain links TRBV7-2 to TRBJ2-5; D may be TRBD1 or TRBD2 (6 bases each). The CDR3 spans 16 residues. V was trimmed by 8 bases and J by 2 bases, leaving 21 bases between them. Germline CDR1 reads SGHTA; CDR2 reads FQGNSA. The CDR3 bases are TGTGCCAGCCGGGCTCGCGGGACACAAGAACAAGAGACCCAGTACTTC. It specifies CASRARGTQEQETQYF.

This chain connects TRBV4-3 to TRBJ2-3; the match to TRBD2 covers 8 bases. The CDR3 is made up of 17 amino acids. Trimming removed 0 bases from V and 4 bases from J; junction bases left unmatched: 9. Germline V gene sequence: CDR1 LGHNA, CDR2 YSLEER. CDR3 sequence: CASSQDGVAGPADTQYF. In DNA form, the CDR3 reads TGCGCCAGCAGCCAAGATGGAGTAGCGGGACCCGCAGATACGCAGTATTTT.

The chain recombines TRBV27 with TRBJ2-5; tentatively, D is TRBD2 (5 bases). The germline V gene encodes CDR1 MNHEY and CDR2 SMNVEV (reference sequence). V was shortened by 3 bases and J by 5 bases, with 19 bases between the two germline ends. The CDR3 is made up of 16 amino acids. The DNA for the CDR3 is TGTGCCAGCAGTTTTCAGCGCGCCGGAGGCCGTGAGACCCAGTACTTC. Translation: CASSFQRAGGRETQYF.

This clonotype was detected a few times. The rearrangement links TRBV9 to TRBJ1-1; 8 nucleotides align to TRBD1. After removal of 5 bases from V and 11 bases from J, the junction contained 11 bases not matched to a gene. Germline V gives CDR1 SGDLS, CDR2 YYNGEE. The CDR3 sequence is 13 residues long. CDR3 sequence reads: CASSLTGDRRAFF. CDR3 coding DNA: TGTGCCAGCAGTTTGACAGGGGATCGTAGGGCTTTCTTT. Full variable domain (rest looked up from reference TRBV9 and TRBJ1-1): DSGVTQTPKHLITATGQRVTLRCSPRSGDLSVYWYQQSLDQGLQFLIQYYNGEERAKGNILERFSAQQFPDLHSELNLSSLELGDSALYFCASSLTGDRRAFFGQGTRLTVV.